This TCR beta chain was sequenced in a study of control samples from healthy donors and cancer patients. The V end was cut by 4 bases, the J end by 0 bases, with 9 bases between. The CDR3 is made up of 13 amino acids. Germline CDR1 and CDR2: SQVTM and ANQGSEA. Clones were read by immunoSEQ multiplex PCR, and TCRdb kept only the in-frame ones, dropping some. Counted here are hundreds of thousands of clones, 75% to 95% occurring once; the ten biggest clones make up approximately 6.3%. The sample taken for sequencing was PBMCs. The chain combines TRBV29-1 with TRBJ1-1, with D hard to call. This receptor was obtained from a middle-aged man with head and neck cancer. The CDR3 spells CSVVRRMNTEAFF. For the CDR3, the DNA is TGCAGCGTTGTACGGCGGATGAACACTGAAGCTTTCTTT.